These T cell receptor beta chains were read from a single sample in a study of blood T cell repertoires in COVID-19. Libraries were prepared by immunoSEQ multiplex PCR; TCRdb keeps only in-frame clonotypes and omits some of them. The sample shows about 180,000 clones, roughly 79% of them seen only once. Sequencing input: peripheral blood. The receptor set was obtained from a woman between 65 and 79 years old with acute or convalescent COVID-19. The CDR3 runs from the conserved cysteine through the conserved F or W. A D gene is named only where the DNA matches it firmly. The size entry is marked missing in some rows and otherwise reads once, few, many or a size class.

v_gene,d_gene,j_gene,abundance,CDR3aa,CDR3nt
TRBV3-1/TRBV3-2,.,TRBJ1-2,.,CASGGTYGYTF,TGTGCCAGCGGCGGGACTTATGGCTACACCTTC
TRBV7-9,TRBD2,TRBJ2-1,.,CASSPGLAAGEQFF,TGTGCCAGCAGCCCCGGACTAGCCGCCGGGGAGCAGTTCTTC
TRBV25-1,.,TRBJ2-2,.,CASRREVAGELFF,TGTGCCAGCAGACGGGAAGTAGCCGGGGAGCTGTTTTTT
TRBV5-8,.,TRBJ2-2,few,CAVTRIRADTGELFF,TGTGCCGTTACACGGATCCGAGCGGACACCGGGGAGCTGTTTTTT
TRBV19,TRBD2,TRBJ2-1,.,CASAYSGRRSNEQFF,TGTGCCAGTGCTTATAGCGGGAGAAGGTCCAATGAGCAGTTCTTC
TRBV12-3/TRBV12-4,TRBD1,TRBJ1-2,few,CASTWDRNYGYTF,TGTGCCAGCACCTGGGACAGGAACTATGGCTACACCTTC
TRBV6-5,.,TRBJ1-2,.,CAGGGRTVSYGYTF,TGTGCCGGGGGGGGTAGGACGGTGAGCTATGGCTACACCTTC
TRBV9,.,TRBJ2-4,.,CASSVPGKNIQYF,TGTGCCAGCAGCGTACCGGGAAAAAACATTCAGTACTTC
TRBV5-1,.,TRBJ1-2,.,CASSLGQGHGYTF,TGCGCCAGCAGCTTGGGGCAGGGGCATGGCTACACCTTC
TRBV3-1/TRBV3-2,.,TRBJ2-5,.,CASSQDRLTSYQETQYF,TGTGCCAGCAGCCAAGACCGACTTACTAGCTACCAAGAGACCCAGTACTTC
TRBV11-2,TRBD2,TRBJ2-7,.,CASSLSRGSYEQYF,TGTGCCAGCAGCTTGTCGCGGGGGTCCTACGAGCAGTACTTC
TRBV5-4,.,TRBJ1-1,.,CASSSFSTGTEAFF,TGTGCCAGCAGCTCCTTCTCAACGGGAACTGAAGCTTTCTTT
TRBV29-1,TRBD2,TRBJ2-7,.,CSVGGLAGEEYF,TGCAGCGTCGGCGGACTAGCGGGAGAAGAGTACTTC
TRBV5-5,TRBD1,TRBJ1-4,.,CASSLGHTGGGEKLFF,TGTGCCAGCAGCTTGGGCCATACAGGGGGCGGTGAAAAACTGTTTTTT
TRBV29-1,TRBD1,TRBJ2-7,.,CSVDRGGHEQYF,TGCAGCGTTGATCGAGGGGGCCACGAGCAGTACTTC
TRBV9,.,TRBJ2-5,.,CASSVGGGIRVGTQYF,TGTGCCAGCAGCGTAGGAGGAGGGATCCGCGTCGGGACCCAGTACTTC
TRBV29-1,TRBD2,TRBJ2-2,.,CSVEVPLISGRATGELFF,TGCAGCGTTGAAGTCCCCCTGATTAGCGGGAGGGCAACGGGGGAGCTGTTTTTT
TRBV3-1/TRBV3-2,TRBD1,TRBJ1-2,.,CASSPGQGAGYTF,TGTGCCAGCAGCCCGGGACAGGGGGCTGGCTACACCTTC
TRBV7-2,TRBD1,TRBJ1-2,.,CASRPGQTNYGYTF,TGTGCCAGCAGGCCGGGACAGACTAACTATGGCTACACCTTC
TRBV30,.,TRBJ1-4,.,CAWSVQSGNEKLFF,TGTGCCTGGAGTGTACAATCCGGGAATGAAAAACTGTTTTTT
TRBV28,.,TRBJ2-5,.,CASSLRDQETQYF,TGTGCCAGCAGTTTGCGGGACCAAGAGACCCAGTACTTC
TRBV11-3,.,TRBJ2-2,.,CASSLGGPSNTGELFF,TGTGCCAGCAGCTTAGGAGGTCCAAGTAACACCGGGGAGCTGTTTTTT
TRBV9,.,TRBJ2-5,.,CASSVGQGGETQYF,TGTGCCAGCAGCGTAGGGCAGGGTGGGGAGACCCAGTACTTC
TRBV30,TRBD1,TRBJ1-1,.,CAWLGQGGTEAFF,TGTGCCTGGCTAGGACAGGGCGGAACTGAAGCTTTCTTT
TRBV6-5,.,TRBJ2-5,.,CASSYSRDRRQETQYF,TGTGCCAGCAGTTATTCCAGAGACAGGAGACAAGAGACCCAGTACTTC
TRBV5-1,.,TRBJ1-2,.,CASSFWGAGDGYTF,TGCGCCAGCAGCTTCTGGGGCGCGGGGGATGGCTACACCTTC
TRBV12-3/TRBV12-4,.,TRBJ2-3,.,CASSLGAPDTQYF,TGTGCCAGCAGTTTGGGGGCGCCAGATACGCAGTATTTT
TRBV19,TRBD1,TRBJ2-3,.,CATRQGGVDTQYF,TGTGCCACTAGACAGGGTGGGGTCGATACGCAGTATTTT
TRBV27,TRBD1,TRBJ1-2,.,CASSLGTGFDGYTF,TGTGCCAGCAGTCTAGGGACAGGATTCGATGGCTACACCTTC
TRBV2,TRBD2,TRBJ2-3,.,CASSETGLAGADTQYF,TGTGCCAGCAGTGAAACCGGACTAGCGGGAGCAGATACGCAGTATTTT
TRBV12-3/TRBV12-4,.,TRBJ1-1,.,CASTNRWNTEAFF,TGTGCCAGCACCAACAGGTGGAACACTGAAGCTTTCTTT
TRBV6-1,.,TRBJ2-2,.,CASSEYRGSGELFF,TGTGCCAGCAGTGAATACCGAGGGAGCGGGGAGCTGTTTTTT
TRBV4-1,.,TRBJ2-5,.,CASSHPSGQQETQYF,TGCGCCAGCAGCCACCCAAGTGGGCAGCAAGAGACCCAGTACTTC
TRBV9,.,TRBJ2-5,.,CASSVGSGQETQYF,TGTGCCAGCAGCGTAGGTTCAGGCCAAGAGACCCAGTACTTC
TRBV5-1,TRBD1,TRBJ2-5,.,CASSWTGTGGTPQETQYF,TGCGCCAGCAGCTGGACCGGGACAGGGGGTACCCCTCAAGAGACCCAGTACTTC
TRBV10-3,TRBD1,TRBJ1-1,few,CAISPSGQPNTEAFF,TGTGCCATCAGTCCTTCGGGACAGCCGAACACTGAAGCTTTCTTT
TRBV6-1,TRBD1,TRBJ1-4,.,CASSEGGQVSNEKLFF,TGTGCCAGCAGTGAAGGGGGACAGGTTTCTAATGAAAAACTGTTTTTT
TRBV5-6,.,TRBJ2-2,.,CASSGLQGSSGELFF,TGTGCCAGCAGCGGATTACAGGGATCCAGCGGGGAGCTGTTTTTT
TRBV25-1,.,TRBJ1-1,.,CASTSRTGQINTEAFF,TGTGCCAGCACTTCTCGGACGGGACAAATAAACACTGAAGCTTTCTTT
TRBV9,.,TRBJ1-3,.,CASSVATDGNTIYF,TGTGCCAGCAGCGTAGCGACAGACGGAAACACCATATATTTT
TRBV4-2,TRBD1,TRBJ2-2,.,CASSQTPGQQTTGELFF,TGTGCCAGCAGCCAAACCCCGGGACAGCAAACGACCGGGGAGCTGTTTTTT
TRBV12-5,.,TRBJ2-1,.,CASGRIVSIGEQFF,TGTGCTAGTGGCCGAATAGTATCGATTGGTGAGCAGTTCTTC
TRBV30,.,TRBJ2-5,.,CAWSVGGVETQYF,TGTGCCTGGAGTGTGGGAGGTGTGGAGACCCAGTACTTC